The subject of this entry is one T cell receptor (beta chain). This sample was included in a study of T cell repertoires in cytomegalovirus infection. TCRdb recomputed calls from the reads with MiXCR, one row per CDR3 protein. The table has 400,000 or so distinct CDR3 sequences, roughly 20% seen once. This CDR3 spans 15 amino acids. CDR1 is SGDLS and CDR2 is YYNGEE in the germline V gene. Trimming removed 0 bases from V and 1 base from J, with 5 bases in between. This clonotype was obtained from a human donor in good health (CMV status not recorded). Some clones in this sample may be carry-over from other donors' samples. This sequence joins TRBV9 and TRBJ2-6, with D maybe TRBD1 (5 bases). Sequenced: PBMCs. The CDR3 loop reads CASSVAGSGANVLTF. CDR3 nucleotides: TGTGCCAGCAGCGTAGCAGGGTCTGGGGCCAACGTCCTGACTTTC.